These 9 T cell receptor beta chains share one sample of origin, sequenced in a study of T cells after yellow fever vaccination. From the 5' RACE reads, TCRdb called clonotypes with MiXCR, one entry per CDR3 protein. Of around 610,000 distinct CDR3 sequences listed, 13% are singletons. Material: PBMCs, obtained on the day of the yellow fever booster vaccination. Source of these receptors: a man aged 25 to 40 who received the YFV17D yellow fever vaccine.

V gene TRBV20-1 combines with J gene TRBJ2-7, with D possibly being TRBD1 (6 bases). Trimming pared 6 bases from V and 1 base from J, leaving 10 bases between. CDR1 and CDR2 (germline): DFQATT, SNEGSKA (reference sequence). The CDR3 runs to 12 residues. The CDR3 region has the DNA TGCAGTGCCCCTGGACAGTCCTACGAGCAGTACTTC. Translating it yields CSAPGQSYEQYF.

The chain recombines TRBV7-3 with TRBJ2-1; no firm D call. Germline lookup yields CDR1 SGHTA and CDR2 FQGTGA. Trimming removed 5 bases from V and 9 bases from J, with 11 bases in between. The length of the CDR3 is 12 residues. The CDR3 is CASSPPNGEQFF. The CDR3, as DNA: TGTGCCAGCAGCCCCCCCAACGGTGAGCAGTTCTTC.

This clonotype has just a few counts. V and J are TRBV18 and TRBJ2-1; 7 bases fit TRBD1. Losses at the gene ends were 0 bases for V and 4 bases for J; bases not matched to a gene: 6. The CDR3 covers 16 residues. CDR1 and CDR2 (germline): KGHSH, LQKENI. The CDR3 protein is CASSPPGDREYNEQFF. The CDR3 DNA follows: TGTGCCAGCTCACCACCAGGTGACAGGGAGTACAATGAGCAGTTCTTC.

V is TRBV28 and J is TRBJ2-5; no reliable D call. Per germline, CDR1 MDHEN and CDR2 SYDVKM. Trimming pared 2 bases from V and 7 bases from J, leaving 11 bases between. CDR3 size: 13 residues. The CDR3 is CASSLDSLLTQYF. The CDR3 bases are TGTGCCAGCAGTTTAGACTCTTTACTGACCCAGTACTTC.

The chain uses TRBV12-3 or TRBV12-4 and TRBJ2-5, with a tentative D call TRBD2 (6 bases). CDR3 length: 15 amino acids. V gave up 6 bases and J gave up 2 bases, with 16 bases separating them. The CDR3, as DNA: TGTGCCAGCAGCCGTAGAGGAAGCGGGCAAGAGACCCAGTACTTC. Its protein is CASSRRGSGQETQYF.

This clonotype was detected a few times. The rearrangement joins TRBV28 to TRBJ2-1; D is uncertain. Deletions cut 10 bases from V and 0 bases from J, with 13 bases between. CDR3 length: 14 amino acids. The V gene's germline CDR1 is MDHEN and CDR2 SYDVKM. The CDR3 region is CATRIKSSYNEQFF. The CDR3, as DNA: TGTGCCACAAGAATAAAAAGCTCCTACAATGAGCAGTTCTTC.

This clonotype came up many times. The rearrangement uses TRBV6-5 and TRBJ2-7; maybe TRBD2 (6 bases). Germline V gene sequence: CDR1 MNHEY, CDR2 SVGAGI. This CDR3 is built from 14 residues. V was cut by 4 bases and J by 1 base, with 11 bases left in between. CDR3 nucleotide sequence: TGTGCCAGCAGTTGGCTAGCGAGTTCCTACGAGCAGTACTTC. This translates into CASSWLASSYEQYF.

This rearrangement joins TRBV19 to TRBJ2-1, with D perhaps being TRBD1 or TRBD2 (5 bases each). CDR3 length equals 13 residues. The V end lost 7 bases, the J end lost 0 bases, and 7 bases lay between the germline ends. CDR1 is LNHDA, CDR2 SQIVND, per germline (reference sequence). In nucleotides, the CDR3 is TGTGCCAGTAAGGGGACCTCCTACAATGAGCAGTTCTTC. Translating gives CASKGTSYNEQFF.

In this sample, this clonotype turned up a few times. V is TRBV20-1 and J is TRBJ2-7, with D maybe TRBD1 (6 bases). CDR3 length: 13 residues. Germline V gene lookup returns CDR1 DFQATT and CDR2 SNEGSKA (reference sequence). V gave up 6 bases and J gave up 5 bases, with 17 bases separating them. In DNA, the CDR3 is TGCAGTGCCTTCCGGGACACTGCCCACGAGCAGTACTTC. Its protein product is CSAFRDTAHEQYF.